The 27 T cell receptor beta chains in this list originate from one sample, sequenced in a study of T cell repertoires in cytomegalovirus infection. TCRdb used MiXCR to reprocess the reads, holding one entry per CDR3 protein. This sample has fewer than 550,000 distinct CDR3 sequences, with more than 15% found just once. The sequenced material came from CD8+ T cells from PBMCs. These receptors were taken from a human donor in good health (CMV status not recorded). Some clones in this sample may be carry-over from other donors' samples.

This clonotype came up once. The junction departs from germline at one end; a sequencing error may be responsible. The rearrangement joins TRBV6-5 to TRBJ1-1; no clear D gene. This CDR3 region has 15 residues. Germline V gene sequence: CDR1 MNHEY, CDR2 SVGAGI. The CDR3 is CASSYDPAGYTEASF. CDR3 in DNA: TGTGCCAGCAGTTACGATCCCGCCGGGTACACTGAAGCTTCCTTT.

This clonotype was seen repeatedly, ten times or more. CDR3 protein: CASSLDRGNQPQHF. The DNA of the CDR3 is TGTGCCAGCAGCTTAGACAGGGGCAATCAGCCCCAGCATTTT. This chain connects TRBV7-9 to TRBJ1-5; maybe TRBD1 (6 bases). The V gene lost 1 base and the J gene lost 2 bases, with 6 bases spanning the gap. CDR1 is SEHNR, CDR2 FQNEAQ, per germline (reference sequence). The CDR3 totals 14 residues.

The sample holds many counts of this clonotype. The V gene is TRBV11-2, the J gene TRBJ2-7; 7 positions match TRBD1. The CDR3 is made up of 14 amino acids. The V and J ends lost 1 base and 7 bases, in that order; junction bases with no gene match: 7. Germline V lookup: CDR1 SGHAT, CDR2 FQNNGV. CDR3 DNA sequence: TGTGCCAGCAGCTTAGTCAAGGGGGCTTGGGAGCAGTACTTC. It is translated as CASSLVKGAWEQYF.

The chain employs TRBV28 and TRBJ2-1, with 7 bases lining up with TRBD1. The J segment lost 5 bases and the V segment lost 7 bases, leaving 11 bases of the junction unmatched. The CDR3 contains 15 residues. Per the germline V gene, CDR1 is MDHEN and CDR2 is SYDVKM. The CDR3 protein is CASKESRGPNNEQFF. The CDR3 nucleotides are TGTGCCAGCAAGGAGAGTAGGGGGCCAAACAATGAGCAGTTCTTC.

CDR3 in amino acids: CASSVGPTIDGYTF. The DNA for the CDR3 is TGTGCCAGCAGCGTTGGTCCGACAATCGATGGCTACACCTTC. The rearrangement links TRBV9 to TRBJ1-2; the D is unclear. CDR3 length: 14 residues. Per the germline V gene, CDR1 is SGDLS and CDR2 is YYNGEE. Trimming left V 2 bases short and J 6 bases short, with 14 bases between.

The sample holds many counts of this clonotype. The rearrangement links TRBV7-8 to TRBJ2-5, with TRBD1 as a possible D gene (6 bases). Trimming took 4 bases from V and 5 from J, leaving 17 bases between them. There are 15 residues in the CDR3. Germline CDR1 reads SGHVS; CDR2 reads FQNEAQ. CDR3: CASSSGTFERETQYF. CDR3 coding DNA: TGTGCCAGCAGCTCCGGGACATTCGAGAGGGAGACCCAGTACTTC. Filled out from reference TRBV7-8 and TRBJ2-5, the complete variable domain reads GAGVSQSPRYKVAKRGQDVALRCDPISGHVSLFWYQQALGQGPEFLTYFQNEAQLDKSGLPSDRFFAERPEGSVSTLKIQRTQQEDSAVYLCASSSGTFERETQYFGPGTRLLVL.

V is TRBV9 and J is TRBJ2-3; 7 bases line up with TRBD2. Germline lookup yields CDR1 SGDLS and CDR2 YYNGEE. Germline trimming cut 0 bases from V and 2 bases from J; bases unmatched to any gene: 6. The CDR3 runs 16 residues. The CDR3 DNA reads as TGTGCCAGCAGCGTAGTGGCGGGGGACGCCACAGATACGCAGTATTTT. It yields the protein CASSVVAGDATDTQYF.

The J gene is TRBJ2-1, the V gene TRBV25-1; 8 nucleotides line up with TRBD2. Germline V CDR1 and CDR2: MGHDK, SYGVNS. V lost 8 bases and J lost 4; bases outside the gene matches: 4. CDR3 length equals 13 residues. The CDR3 region has the DNA TGTGCCAGCGAGCGGGGGATTTACAATGAGCAGTTCTTC. This sequence encodes CASERGIYNEQFF.

V gene TRBV29-1 combines with J gene TRBJ1-1; D call uncertain. This CDR3 is 15 amino acids long. The V end was cut by 2 bases, the J end by 0 bases, with 13 bases between. Germline V gene sequence: CDR1 SQVTM, CDR2 ANQGSEA. The CDR3 DNA sequence: TGCAGCGTTGAATGGAACCGGGAAGTGAACACTGAAGCTTTCTTT. Translated, it gives CSVEWNREVNTEAFF.

The J gene is TRBJ2-7, the V gene TRBV19; 8 bases map to TRBD1. The CDR3 consists of 16 residues. The junction had 19 bases not matched to a gene; V was cut back by 8 bases and J by 7 bases. Germline CDR1 LNHDA, CDR2 SQIVND (reference sequence). The CDR3 loop is CASGNLGTGEPSEQYF. The CDR3 DNA follows: TGTGCCAGTGGGAACCTCGGGACAGGTGAACCGAGTGAGCAGTACTTC.

The J gene is TRBJ1-5, the V gene TRBV2; D uncertain. V dropped 2 bases and J dropped 8 bases, with 10 bases sitting between them. Germline loops: CDR1 SNHLY, CDR2 FYNNEI. This CDR3 spans 13 amino acids. The CDR3 sequence: CASSEFKVKPQHF. The CDR3 bases are TGTGCCAGCAGTGAATTTAAGGTTAAGCCCCAGCATTTT. Combining the CDR3 with reference TRBV2 and TRBJ1-5 gives the whole variable domain EPEVTQTPSHQVTQMGQEVILRCVPISNHLYFYWYRQILGQKVEFLVSFYNNEISEKSEIFDDQFSVERPDGSNFTLKIRSTKLEDSAMYFCASSEFKVKPQHFGDGTRLSIL.

This clonotype has ten or more counts. The chain carries TRBV12-3 or TRBV12-4 and TRBJ2-3; TRBD1 is a possible D gene (5 bases). Trimming stripped 6 bases from V and 2 bases from J, with 12 bases between. The CDR3 consists of 14 residues. The CDR3 nucleotides are TGTGCCAGCAGCCAGAGACAGTCCACAGATACGCAGTATTTT. Amino acids: CASSQRQSTDTQYF.

This clonotype was found many times. This chain connects TRBV7-6 to TRBJ2-6; no clear D gene. CDR1 and CDR2 from the germline V gene are SGHVS and FNYEAQ. Trimming left V 4 bases short and J 0 bases short, with 7 bases between. The CDR3 sequence is 15 residues long. This chain's CDR3 is CASSSTFSGANVLTF. The CDR3 DNA sequence: TGTGCCAGCAGCTCCACATTCTCTGGGGCCAACGTCCTGACTTTC. Looking up the rest from reference TRBV7-6 and TRBJ2-6 gives the full variable domain: GAGVSQSPRYKVTKRGQDVALRCDPISGHVSLYWYRQALGQGPEFLTYFNYEAQQDKSGLPNDRFSAERPEGSISTLTIQRTEQRDSAMYRCASSSTFSGANVLTFGAGSRLTVL.

This sequence joins TRBV11-3 and TRBJ1-1; no clear D. The CDR3 contains 14 residues. CDR1 is SGHNT and CDR2 is YENEEA in the germline V gene. Trimming left V 2 bases short and J 1 base short, with 8 bases between. CDR3 DNA: TGTGCCAGCAGCTTACGGGCAGAGAACACTGAAGCTTTCTTT. Translating it yields CASSLRAENTEAFF.

This clonotype was seen a few times. The chain joins TRBV13 to TRBJ1-1, with TRBD1 matching 12 bases. V was clipped by 5 bases and J by 4 bases; unmatched bases: 11. This CDR3 is built from 17 residues. The V gene's germline CDR1 is PRHDT and CDR2 FYEKMQ (reference sequence). The CDR3 DNA reads TGTGCCAGCAGCCTCCGGGACAGGGGGCCGGAGGTCACTGAAGCTTTCTTT. As protein: CASSLRDRGPEVTEAFF.

This clonotype was detected ten times or more. The V call is TRBV15, the J call TRBJ1-5, with D hard to call. The CDR3 spans 14 residues. Germline V gene data show CDR1 as LNHNV and CDR2 as YYDKDF (reference sequence). V lost 0 bases and J lost 7, with 10 bases in between. The CDR3 DNA follows: TGTGCCACCAGCAGAGAGCAGAGACCCCAGCCCCAGCATTTT. This codes for CATSREQRPQPQHF. Complete variable domain (other parts from reference TRBV15 and TRBJ1-5): DAMVIQNPRYQVTQFGKPVTLSCSQTLNHNVMYWYQQKSSQAPKLLFHYYDKDFNNEADTPDNFQSRRPNTSFCFLDIRSPGLGDTAMYLCATSREQRPQPQHFGDGTRLSIL.

This clonotype was recorded many times. The chain joins TRBV12-3 or TRBV12-4 to TRBJ2-3; 15 bases align to TRBD2. The J segment lost 5 bases and the V segment lost 5 bases, leaving 8 bases of the junction unmatched. CDR3 length equals 17 residues. CDR3 amino acids: CASSPRTSGGAKDTQYF. CDR3 in DNA: TGTGCCAGCAGTCCCCGGACTAGCGGGGGGGCGAAAGATACGCAGTATTTT.

This clonotype was detected ten times or more. This chain connects TRBV7-8 to TRBJ1-2; D unresolved. The CDR3 consists of 14 residues. Trimming took off 5 bases at V and 6 bases at J, with 16 bases between the two ends. Germline loops: CDR1 SGHVS, CDR2 FQNEAQ. The CDR3 spells CASSDPRAEDGYTF. CDR3 sequence (DNA): TGTGCCAGCAGCGACCCCCGGGCAGAGGATGGCTACACCTTC.

This rearrangement joins TRBV12-3 or TRBV12-4 to TRBJ1-5; D not certain. The V gene lost 2 bases and the J gene lost 4 bases, with 21 bases spanning the gap. The CDR3 extends over 18 amino acids. The CDR3 here is CASSLIVGPRGPNQPQHF. For the CDR3, the DNA is TGTGCCAGCAGTTTAATTGTCGGCCCGCGAGGGCCTAATCAGCCCCAGCATTTT.

This clonotype was seen a few times. The chain couples TRBV11-3 to TRBJ2-7; 7 bases match TRBD1. The germline CDR1 and CDR2 sequences are SGHNT and YENEEA. J was trimmed by 3 bases and V by 2 bases; bases with no gene match: 10. CDR3 size: 16 residues. DNA for the CDR3: TGTGCCAGCAGCTTACCCGTGACAGGGAAGGTCTACGAGCAGTACTTC. Encoded protein: CASSLPVTGKVYEQYF.

The chain combines TRBV9 with TRBJ1-1, with D possibly TRBD1 on 6 matching bases. V gave up 3 bases and J gave up 4 bases, with 13 bases separating them. This CDR3 has 14 residues. Germline-derived CDR1 and CDR2 are SGDLS and YYNGEE. Written as DNA, the CDR3 is TGTGCCAGCAGCGGCGAAACAGGGATCACTGAAGCTTTCTTT. Translating gives CASSGETGITEAFF.

This clonotype has ten or more counts. The genes are TRBV27 and TRBJ2-7, with 7 bases matching TRBD2. The germline V gene encodes CDR1 MNHEY and CDR2 SMNVEV (reference sequence). The length of the CDR3 is 15 residues. V was clipped by 4 bases and J by 0 bases; unmatched bases: 6. CDR3 in amino acids: CASSWGGAHSYEQYF. The CDR3 DNA sequence: TGTGCCAGCAGTTGGGGAGGGGCCCACTCCTACGAGCAGTACTTC.

Comment on this clonotype: At one of its ends the junction is not consistent with the germline gene, which may arise from a read error. The genes are TRBV28 and TRBJ2-7, with 13 positions matching TRBD2. Germline lookup yields CDR1 MDHEN and CDR2 SYDVKM. CDR3 length: 19 residues. The DNA for the CDR3 is TGTGCCAGCAGTTTCGGACTAGCGGGAGATCTCGTACTGTCCTACGAGCAGTGCTTC. Translating it yields CASSFGLAGDLVLSYEQCF.

The chain recombines TRBV15 with TRBJ2-1; 7 nucleotides align to TRBD1. After removal of 0 bases from V and 0 bases from J, the junction contained 8 bases not matched to a gene. Germline loops: CDR1 LNHNV, CDR2 YYDKDF (reference sequence). The CDR3 has 18 residues. CDR3 protein: CATSREQGPPSSYNEQFF. CDR3 coding DNA: TGTGCCACCAGCAGAGAACAGGGGCCACCAAGCTCCTACAATGAGCAGTTCTTC.

This clonotype was seen a few times. The V and J genes are TRBV19 and TRBJ1-5, with D unresolved. CDR1 is LNHDA and CDR2 is SQIVND in the germline V gene (reference sequence). CDR3 size: 17 residues. V shed 3 bases and J shed 2 bases, with 17 bases lying between them. As DNA, the CDR3 is TGTGCCAGTAGTATCGTCCTTACAGCTAGACGCAATCAGCCCCAGCATTTT. Translated: CASSIVLTARRNQPQHF.

This clonotype occurred many times. This rearrangement joins TRBV28 to TRBJ2-1; D possibly uses TRBD1 or TRBD2 (5 bases each). Germline V CDR1 and CDR2: MDHEN, SYDVKM. V was clipped by 5 bases and J by 6 bases, with 23 bases between them. The CDR3 covers 17 residues. CDR3 in DNA: TGTGCCAGCAGTCCTGGGGCGCCTGGGGCAGGAGGCAATGAGCAGTTCTTC. It is translated as CASSPGAPGAGGNEQFF.

This clonotype was counted many times. V usage is TRBV6-6 and J usage is TRBJ1-3; 7 nucleotides line up with TRBD1. The CDR3 length is 14 residues. Germline V gene lookup returns CDR1 MNHNY and CDR2 SVGAGI (reference sequence). Unmatched junction bases numbered 4, after V lost 7 bases and J lost 1 base. The DNA of the CDR3 is TGTGCCAGCACCCAGGGGGGATCTGGAAACACCATATATTTT. It is translated as CASTQGGSGNTIYF.